This T cell receptor beta chain was captured by sequencing in a study of blood T cell repertoires in COVID-19. Overall study: Donors in the United States, Italy and Spain gave samples during acute or convalescent COVID-19. Sample material is recorded as cDNA or gDNA derived from T cells, B-cell-depleted T cells, or PBMCs.

The authors' processing: How many nucleated cells were present was estimated from reference gene primer amplification. TCRdb's table, derived via immunoSEQ multiplex PCR, lists solely in-frame clones and lacks some. For V, J and clone size, that table is used; D and trimming come from the DNA. The sample lists roughly 87,000 clones, 86% occurring once. Germline lookup yields CDR1 LNHNV and CDR2 YYDKDF (reference sequence). Trimming removed 5 bases at V and 0 bases at J, with 17 bases between. The CDR3 loop spans 16 amino acids. The V and J genes are TRBV15 and TRBJ2-7, with a tentative D call TRBD1 (6 bases). This receptor was identified in a human donor in a cohort sampled during active COVID-19. Sequencing used peripheral blood. The CDR3 loop is CATSSSGEGGSYEQYF. The DNA of the CDR3 is TGTGCCACCAGCTCCTCAGGGGAAGGGGGCTCCTACGAGCAGTACTTC.